The present entry profiles one T cell receptor beta chain with its context. Its antigen is undetermined. Assay: immunoSEQ multiplex PCR; the TCRdb copy retains only in-frame clones and omits some. The table records tens of thousands of clones, roughly nine tenths of them present only once. This entry is derived from a study of OX40 agonist ivuxolimab in advanced cancers. Study as a whole: Given to patients was ivuxolimab, an agonistic anti-OX40 (CD134) antibody.

Study findings and constraints: Partial responders treated at 0.1-3.0 mg/kg exhibited clonal expansion among the lowest measured. Expanded clones belonging to CD8+ T cells outnumbered, on average, those of CD4+.

V was pared by 0 bases and J by 0 bases, with 11 bases between. Germline V gene sequence: CDR1 SGHRS, CDR2 YFSETQ. This CDR3 comprises 16 residues. Sequences were derived from CD4+ or CD8+ T cells sorted from blood, sampled in a trial of the OX40 agonist ivuxolimab. The receptor's source is an adult with an advanced solid tumor such as melanoma, head and neck, liver or kidney cancer. The chain has TRBV5-1 and TRBJ2-3; tentatively, D is TRBD2 (6 bases). The CDR3 DNA is TGCGCCAGCAGCTTGGGGGACTGGAAAAGCACAGATACGCAGTATTTT. It encodes CASSLGDWKSTDTQYF. Together with reference TRBV5-1 and TRBJ2-3, the CDR3 gives the full variable domain: KAGVTQTPRYLIKTRGQQVTLSCSPISGHRSVSWYQQTPGQGLQFLFEYFSETQRNKGNFPGRFSGRQFSNSRSEMNVSTLELGDSALYLCASSLGDWKSTDTQYFGPGTRLTVL.